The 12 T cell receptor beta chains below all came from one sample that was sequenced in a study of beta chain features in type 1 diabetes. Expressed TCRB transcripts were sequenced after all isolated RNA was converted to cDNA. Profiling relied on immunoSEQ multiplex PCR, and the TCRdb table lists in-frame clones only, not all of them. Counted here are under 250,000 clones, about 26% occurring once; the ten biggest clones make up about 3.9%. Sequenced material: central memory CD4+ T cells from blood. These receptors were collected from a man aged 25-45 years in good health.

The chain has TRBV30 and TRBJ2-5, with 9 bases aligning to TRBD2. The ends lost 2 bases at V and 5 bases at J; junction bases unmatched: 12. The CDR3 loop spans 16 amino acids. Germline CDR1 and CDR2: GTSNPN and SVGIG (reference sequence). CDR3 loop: CAWSLVVSGRRETQYF. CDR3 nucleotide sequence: TGTGCCTGGAGTCTAGTAGTAAGCGGGAGGCGCGAGACCCAGTACTTC.

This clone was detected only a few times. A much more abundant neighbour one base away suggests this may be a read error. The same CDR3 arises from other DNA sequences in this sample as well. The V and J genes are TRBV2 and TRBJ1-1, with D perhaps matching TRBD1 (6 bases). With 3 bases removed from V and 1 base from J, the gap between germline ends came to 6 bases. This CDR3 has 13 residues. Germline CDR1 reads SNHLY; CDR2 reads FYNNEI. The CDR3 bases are TGTGCCAGCAGTGAGGACAGGAACACTGAAGCTTTCTTT. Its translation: CASSEDRNTEAFF.

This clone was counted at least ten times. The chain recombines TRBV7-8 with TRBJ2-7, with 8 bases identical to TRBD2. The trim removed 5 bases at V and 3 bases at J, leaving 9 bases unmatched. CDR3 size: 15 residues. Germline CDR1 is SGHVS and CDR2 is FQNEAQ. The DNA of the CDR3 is TGTGCCAGCAGCCGAACTAGCGGTTCCCTCTACGAGCAGTACTTC. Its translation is CASSRTSGSLYEQYF. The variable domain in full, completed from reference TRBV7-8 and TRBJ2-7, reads GAGVSQSPRYKVAKRGQDVALRCDPISGHVSLFWYQQALGQGPEFLTYFQNEAQLDKSGLPSDRFFAERPEGSVSTLKIQRTQQEDSAVYLCASSRTSGSLYEQYFGPGTRLTVT.

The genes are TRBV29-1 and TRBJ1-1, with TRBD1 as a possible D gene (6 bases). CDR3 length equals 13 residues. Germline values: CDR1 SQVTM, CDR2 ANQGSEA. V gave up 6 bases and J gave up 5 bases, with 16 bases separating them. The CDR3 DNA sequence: TGCAGCGTGGGAGGGGGACCTGGGACTGAAGCTTTCTTT. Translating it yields CSVGGGPGTEAFF.

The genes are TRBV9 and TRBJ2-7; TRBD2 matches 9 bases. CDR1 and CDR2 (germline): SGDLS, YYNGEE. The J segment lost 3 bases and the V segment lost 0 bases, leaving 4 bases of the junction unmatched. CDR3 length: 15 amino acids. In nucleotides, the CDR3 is TGTGCCAGCAGCGTAGCGGGTAGCGGGAGCTACGAGCAGTACTTC. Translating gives CASSVAGSGSYEQYF.

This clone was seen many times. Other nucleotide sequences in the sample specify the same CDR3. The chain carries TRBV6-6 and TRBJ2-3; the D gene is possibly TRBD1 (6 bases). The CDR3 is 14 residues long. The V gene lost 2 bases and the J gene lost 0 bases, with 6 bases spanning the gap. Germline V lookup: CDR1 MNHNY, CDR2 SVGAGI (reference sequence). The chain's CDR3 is CASSYGGSTDTQYF. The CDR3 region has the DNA TGTGCCAGCAGTTACGGGGGCAGCACAGATACGCAGTATTTT.

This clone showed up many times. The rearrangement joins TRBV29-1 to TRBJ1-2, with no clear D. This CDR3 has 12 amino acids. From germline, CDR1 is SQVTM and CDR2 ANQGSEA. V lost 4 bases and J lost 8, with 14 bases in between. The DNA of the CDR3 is TGCAGCGTTGTCGTACCCGGCGGGGGCTACACCTTC. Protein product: CSVVVPGGGYTF.

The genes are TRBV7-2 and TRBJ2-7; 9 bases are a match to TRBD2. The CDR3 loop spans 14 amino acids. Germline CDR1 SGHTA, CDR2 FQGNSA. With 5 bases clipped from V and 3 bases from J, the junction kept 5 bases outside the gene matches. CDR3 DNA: TGTGCCAGCAGCCCCAGACTAGCGGACTACGAGCAGTACTTC. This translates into CASSPRLADYEQYF.

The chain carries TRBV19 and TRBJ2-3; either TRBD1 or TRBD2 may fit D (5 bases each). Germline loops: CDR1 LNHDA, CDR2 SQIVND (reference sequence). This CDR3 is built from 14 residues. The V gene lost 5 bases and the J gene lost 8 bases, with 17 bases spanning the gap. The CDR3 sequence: CASSSRVALGTQYF. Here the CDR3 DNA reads TGTGCCAGTAGTTCCAGGGTAGCGCTAGGTACGCAGTATTTT.

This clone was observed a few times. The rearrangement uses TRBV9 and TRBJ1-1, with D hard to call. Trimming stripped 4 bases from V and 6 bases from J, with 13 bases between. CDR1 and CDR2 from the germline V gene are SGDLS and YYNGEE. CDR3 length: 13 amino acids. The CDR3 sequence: CASSPIRVSEAFF. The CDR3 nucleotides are TGTGCCAGCAGCCCGATAAGGGTGTCTGAAGCTTTCTTT.

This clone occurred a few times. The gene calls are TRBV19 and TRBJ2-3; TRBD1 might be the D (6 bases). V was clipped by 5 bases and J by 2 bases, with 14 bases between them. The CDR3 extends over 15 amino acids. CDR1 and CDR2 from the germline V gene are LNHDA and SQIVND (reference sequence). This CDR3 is CASSASTGYTDTQYF. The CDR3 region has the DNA TGTGCCAGTAGTGCCTCGACAGGTTACACAGATACGCAGTATTTT.

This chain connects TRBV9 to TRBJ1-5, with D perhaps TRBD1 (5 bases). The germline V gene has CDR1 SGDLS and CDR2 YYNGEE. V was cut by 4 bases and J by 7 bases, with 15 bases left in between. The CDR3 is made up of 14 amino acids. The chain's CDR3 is CASSLGTIGQPQHF. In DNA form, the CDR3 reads TGTGCCAGCAGCCTCGGGACGATAGGGCAGCCCCAGCATTTT. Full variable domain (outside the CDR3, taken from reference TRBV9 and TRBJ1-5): DSGVTQTPKHLITATGQRVTLRCSPRSGDLSVYWYQQSLDQGLQFLIQYYNGEERAKGNILERFSAQQFPDLHSELNLSSLELGDSALYFCASSLGTIGQPQHFGDGTRLSIL.